This T cell receptor beta chain was profiled in a study of T cells in Graves' hyperthyroidism and ophthalmopathy. This clonotype was observed a few times. Investigators excluded patients with uncontrolled infection, other autoimmune disease, pregnancy or lactation. Every diagnosis used clinical symptoms, serum thyroxine and TRAb, thyroid ultrasound and orbital computed tomography. More than 9.5 ml fresh peripheral blood yielded the PBMCs. It was RNA transcripts that yielded the amplified TCR beta CDR3 regions. Primed by the HTBI set, a first-round RT-PCR was run on the TCR CDR3. Via MiXCR, TCRdb re-called the multiplex PCR reads, giving one row per CDR3 protein. The sample yields under 550,000 distinct CDR3 sequences, 15% to 20% seen once. Sequencing used blood. The receptor was derived from a man aged 35 to 55 with Graves' ophthalmopathy.

The CDR3 coding sequence is TGTGCCAGCAGTTTAGGGACGACCGGTGAGCAGTTCTTC. Amino acid sequence: CASSLGTTGEQFF. This chain uses TRBV12-3 or TRBV12-4 with TRBJ2-1; the D is unclear. Trimming left V 1 base short and J 9 bases short, with 10 bases between. The CDR3 sequence is 13 residues long.